This T cell receptor (beta chain) was retrieved from a study of radiotherapy plus CTLA-4 blockade in lung cancer. General study findings and limits: Per reports, early blood T cell clone dynamics, plus interferon-beta, forecast response most strongly.

Of note for this clone: No antigen is known for it.

J lost 4 bases, V lost 5 bases, and 7 bases had no gene match. CDR1 and CDR2 from the germline V gene are MNHEY and SMNVEV (reference sequence). The CDR3 spans 15 residues. Sequencing was performed with immunoSEQ multiplex PCR; in TCRdb, only in-frame clones are kept and a portion is missing. The sample carries around 110,000 clones, about 90% recorded once. Sequencing was performed on peripheral blood, taken from a patient treated with radiotherapy plus ipilimumab. This TCR was sampled from a human donor with non-small cell lung cancer that progressed on radiotherapy plus ipilimumab. The gene calls are TRBV27 and TRBJ1-2, with 10 nucleotides matching TRBD1. The CDR3 spells CASSQDRGSLYGYTF. CDR3 bases: TGTGCCAGCAGTCAGGACAGGGGGTCTCTCTATGGCTACACCTTC.